The rows below give T cell receptor beta chains drawn from one sample of a study of PD-L1 blockade in urothelial cancer. Assay used: immunoSEQ multiplex PCR; TCRdb lists only in-frame clones, some missing. The sample contains about 45,000 clones, 70% to 90% of which appear only once. The specimen comprised PBMCs, sampled around atezolizumab (anti-PD-L1) treatment. These receptors all come from a donor aged 40 or older with urothelial cancer. Both conserved end residues are part of each CDR3. The D gene is left open where the match is weak. Some rows have no size entry. The others give once, few or many, or a class for an expanded clone.

CDR3nt,CDR3aa,v_gene,j_gene,d_gene,abundance
TGTGCCAGCTCACAACTCCCAATGGCCGGGGAGACCTATGGCTACACCTTC,CASSQLPMAGETYGYTF,TRBV18,TRBJ1-2,-,-
TGTGCCAGCAGCTTGGGGCTCGCCCCCTACGAGCAGTACTTC,CASSLGLAPYEQYF,TRBV5-6,TRBJ2-7,-,-
TGTGCCAGCAGCCTGAGACAGGGGGCCGGCACAGATACGCAGTATTTT,CASSLRQGAGTDTQYF,TRBV7-3,TRBJ2-3,TRBD1,-
TGTGCCAGCAGTTCCTCCCCTCTAGCGGGAGCGGCAGATACGCAGTATTTT,CASSSSPLAGAADTQYF,TRBV28,TRBJ2-3,TRBD2,-
TGTGCCAGTAGAATACAGGGAGGCGACACCGGGGAGCTGTTTTTT,CASRIQGGDTGELFF,TRBV19,TRBJ2-2,-,-
TGTGCCAGCAGCCCCCGAATTGGGCTAGCGGGTGAGCAGTTCTTC,CASSPRIGLAGEQFF,TRBV7-2,TRBJ2-1,TRBD2,-
TGTGCCAGCAGACATAAAGCGGGAGCGAGCTCCTACGAGCAGTACTTC,CASRHKAGASSYEQYF,TRBV7-8,TRBJ2-7,TRBD2,-
TGTGCCAGCAGCGTAGGGGCGGGAGTGGTGGCGTGGAGCTACAATGAGCAGTTCTTC,CASSVGAGVVAWSYNEQFF,TRBV9,TRBJ2-1,TRBD2,-
TGTGCCAGCACCCTGGACAGGGCGGAGACCCAGTACTTC,CASTLDRAETQYF,TRBV7-9,TRBJ2-5,TRBD1,-
TGTGCCAGCAGTTACCCCGGAGATACGCAGTATTTT,CASSYPGDTQYF,TRBV6-6,TRBJ2-3,-,-
TGTGCCAGCAGCCCGGGGACTACGGAGACCCAGTACTTC,CASSPGTTETQYF,TRBV7-3,TRBJ2-5,TRBD2,-
TGTGCCAGTAGTATACACGGGGAAGAGACCCAGTACTTC,CASSIHGEETQYF,TRBV19,TRBJ2-5,-,-
TGTGCCGGGGTCTCCAGGGGGCTCCGCTCTGGAAACACCATATATTTT,CAGVSRGLRSGNTIYF,TRBV2,TRBJ1-3,TRBD1,few
TGTGCCAGCATCAACAGGGGATCCTGGGGCTACACCTTC,CASINRGSWGYTF,TRBV6-5,TRBJ1-2,TRBD1,-
TGTGCCAGCAGCTTTGGCCTCGGGGGTAGCGGGGAGACCCAGTACTTC,CASSFGLGGSGETQYF,TRBV11-2,TRBJ2-5,TRBD2,-
TGCGCCAGCAGCTTGGCGGGGGGGCGCACAGATACGCAGTATTTT,CASSLAGGRTDTQYF,TRBV5-1,TRBJ2-3,TRBD2,once
TGTGCCAGCAGCCCCTCTGGGGGGGGCCCAGATACGCAGTATTTT,CASSPSGGGPDTQYF,TRBV7-3,TRBJ2-3,-,-
TGCGCCAGCAGCTTTGGAGGGAGCACAGATACGCAGTATTTT,CASSFGGSTDTQYF,TRBV5-1,TRBJ2-3,-,-
TGTGCCAGCAGCTTAGGTGGGAGGGATAAAGAGACCCAGTACTTC,CASSLGGRDKETQYF,TRBV7-8,TRBJ2-5,TRBD2,few
TGCAGCGTTGACCCCGCGGGAGGAGGGACCGGGGAGCTGTTTTTT,CSVDPAGGGTGELFF,TRBV29-1,TRBJ2-2,TRBD2,few
TGTGCCAGCCCCGCCCGGGACAGGGGCGTTGGCGAGCAGTACTTC,CASPARDRGVGEQYF,TRBV6-1,TRBJ2-7,TRBD1,-
TGTGCCAGCTCACCGACGGGACTCAACTATGGCTACACCTTC,CASSPTGLNYGYTF,TRBV18,TRBJ1-2,-,-
TGTGCCAGCAGCAATCCAACCCAGGGCTCCTACGAGCAGTACTTC,CASSNPTQGSYEQYF,TRBV5-4,TRBJ2-7,-,-
TGTGCCAGCAGCCTAGGACAGAACACTGAAGCTTTCTTT,CASSLGQNTEAFF,TRBV7-2,TRBJ1-1,-,-
TGCGCCAGCAGCTTGGGGTCTAGCGGCGACGAGCAGTACTTC,CASSLGSSGDEQYF,TRBV5-1,TRBJ2-7,TRBD2,-
TGTGCCAGCAGTGGGGGGGGCGAGCAGTACTTC,CASSGGGEQYF,TRBV25-1,TRBJ2-7,TRBD2,-